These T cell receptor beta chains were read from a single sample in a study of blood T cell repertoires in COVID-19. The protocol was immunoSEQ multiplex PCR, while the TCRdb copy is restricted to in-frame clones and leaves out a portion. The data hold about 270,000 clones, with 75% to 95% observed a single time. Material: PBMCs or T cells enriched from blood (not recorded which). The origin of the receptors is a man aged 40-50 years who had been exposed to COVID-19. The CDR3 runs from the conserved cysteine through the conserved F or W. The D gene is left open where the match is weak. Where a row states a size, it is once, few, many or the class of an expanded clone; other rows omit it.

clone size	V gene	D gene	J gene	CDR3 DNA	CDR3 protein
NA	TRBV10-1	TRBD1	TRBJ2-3	TGCGCCAGCAGTGCGGGCAGGGGGACCACAGATACGCAGTATTTT	CASSAGRGTTDTQYF
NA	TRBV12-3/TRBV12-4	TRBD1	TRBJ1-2	TGTGCCAGCAGCCCCGGGACAGACTATGGCTACACCTTC	CASSPGTDYGYTF
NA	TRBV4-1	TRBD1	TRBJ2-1	TGCGCCAGCAGCCTCCCGCCGGGACAGGGGGGGAATGAGCAGTTCTTC	CASSLPPGQGGNEQFF
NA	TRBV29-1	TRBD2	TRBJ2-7	TGCAGCGTATTAGCGGGAGCGGGCTACGAGCAGTACTTC	CSVLAGAGYEQYF
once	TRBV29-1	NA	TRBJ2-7	TGCAGCGTTGCGAGCGGAGGAGCCTACGAGCAGTACTTC	CSVASGGAYEQYF
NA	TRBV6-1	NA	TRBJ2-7	TGTGCCAGCAGTGAACTGGGGGCCTCCTACGAGCAGTACTTC	CASSELGASYEQYF
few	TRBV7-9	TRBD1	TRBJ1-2	TGTGCCAGCAGCTTAGCAGGGGGCGATGGCTACACCTTC	CASSLAGGDGYTF
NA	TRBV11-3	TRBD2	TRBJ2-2	TGTGCCAGCAGCCCGTTAGCGGGCAGGGAAGCCGGGGAGCTGTTTTTT	CASSPLAGREAGELFF
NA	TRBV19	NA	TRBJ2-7	TGTGCCAGTAGTATAGACAGGGGCTACGAGCAGTACTTC	CASSIDRGYEQYF
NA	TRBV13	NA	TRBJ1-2	TGTGCCAGCAGTCCTATCGGAGGGGGGAGGGTTTACTTCACCTTC	CASSPIGGGRVYFTF
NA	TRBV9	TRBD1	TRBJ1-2	TGTGCCAGCAGCGCCTCGGGACAGGGGAGTCGGGGCTACACCTTC	CASSASGQGSRGYTF
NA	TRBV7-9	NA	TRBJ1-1	TGTGCCAGCATCCCAATGAACAAGAACACTGAAGCTTTCTTT	CASIPMNKNTEAFF
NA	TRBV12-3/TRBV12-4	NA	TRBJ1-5	TGTGCCAGCAAACCAGACGGGAATCAGCCCCAGCATTTT	CASKPDGNQPQHF
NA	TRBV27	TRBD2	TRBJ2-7	TGTGCCATCAGAACTAGCGGAGGTTACGAGCAGTACTTC	CAIRTSGGYEQYF
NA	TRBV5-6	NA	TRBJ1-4	TGTGCCAGCAGCTTGGGAGCAACTAATGAAAAACTGTTTTTT	CASSLGATNEKLFF
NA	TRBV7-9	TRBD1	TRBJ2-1	TGTGCCAGCAGCGGACAGGGGTACAATGAGCAGTTCTTC	CASSGQGYNEQFF
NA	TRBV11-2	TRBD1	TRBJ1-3	TGTGCCAGCAGCTTATATACAGGGGGAAGGAACACCATATATTTT	CASSLYTGGRNTIYF
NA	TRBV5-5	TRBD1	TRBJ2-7	TGTGCCAGCAGCTTTACAGGGGAAGAGCAGTACTTC	CASSFTGEEQYF
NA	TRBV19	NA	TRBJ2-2	TGTGCCAGTAGTACACAGGGACAGAACACCGGGGAGCTGTTTTTT	CASSTQGQNTGELFF
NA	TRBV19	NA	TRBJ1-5	TGTGCCAGTAGTATAAGCATGGAGGGGTATAGCAATCAGCCCCAGCATTTT	CASSISMEGYSNQPQHF
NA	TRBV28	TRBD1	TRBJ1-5	TGTGCCAGCAGTTCGGGACAGGGTGGCGCTCAGCCCCAGCATTTT	CASSSGQGGAQPQHF
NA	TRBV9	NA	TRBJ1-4	TGTGCCAGCAGCGTACGACAGTCGAGTGAAAAACTGTTTTTT	CASSVRQSSEKLFF
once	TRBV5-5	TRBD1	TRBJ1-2	TGTGCCAGCAGTCCCCGGGACAGGGGGTATGGCTACACCTTC	CASSPRDRGYGYTF
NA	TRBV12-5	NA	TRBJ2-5	TGTGCTAGTGGTTTCGGGGGTATGGAGACCCAGTACTTC	CASGFGGMETQYF
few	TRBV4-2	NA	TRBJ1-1	TGTGCCAGCAGCCTCGACATGGGTGGCACTGAAGCTTTCTTT	CASSLDMGGTEAFF
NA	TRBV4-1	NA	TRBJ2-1	TGCGCCAGCAGCCAAGAGGGAGAAAACAATGAGCAGTTCTTC	CASSQEGENNEQFF
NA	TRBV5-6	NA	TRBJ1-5	TGTGCCAGCAGCTTAGGGGCAGGGGAACAGCCCCAGCATTTT	CASSLGAGEQPQHF
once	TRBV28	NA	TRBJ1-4	TGTGCCAGCAGTTACCCGGGGGAAGGGGACTTTCGAGAAAAACTGTTTTTT	CASSYPGEGDFREKLFF
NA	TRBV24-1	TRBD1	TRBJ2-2	TGTGCCACCAGTGACAGGGGGCGGTACACCGGGGAGCTGTTTTTT	CATSDRGRYTGELFF
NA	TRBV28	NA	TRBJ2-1	TGTGCCAGCATCACTCGGGGTAGCGGCCTAGCGGAGCAGTTCTTC	CASITRGSGLAEQFF
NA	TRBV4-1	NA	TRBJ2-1	TGCGCCAGCAGCCAAGCTTTGCAGTACAATGAGCAGTTCTTC	CASSQALQYNEQFF
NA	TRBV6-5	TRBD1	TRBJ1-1	TGTGCCAGCAGTTCAGGGGGCAGCGACACTGAAGCTTTCTTT	CASSSGGSDTEAFF
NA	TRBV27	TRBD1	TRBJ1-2	TGTGCCAGCAGATTCGGGACAGGGAACTATGGCTACACCTTC	CASRFGTGNYGYTF
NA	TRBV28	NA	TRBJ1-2	TGTGCCAGCAGTGCGGTGGGCTACACCTTC	CASSAVGYTF
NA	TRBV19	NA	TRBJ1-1	TGTGCCAGTAGTATAGCGTTGAACACTGAAGCTTTCTTT	CASSIALNTEAFF
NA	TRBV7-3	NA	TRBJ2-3	TGTGCCAGCAGCTTATCGGGATACACAGATACGCAGTATTTT	CASSLSGYTDTQYF
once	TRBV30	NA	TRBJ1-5	TGTGCCTGGAGTGTCCAGGGTTTATCTCCCCAGCATTTT	CAWSVQGLSPQHF
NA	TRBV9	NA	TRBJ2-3	TGTGCCAGCAGCGGAGGAGGGCCGGGCACAGATACGCAGTATTTT	CASSGGGPGTDTQYF
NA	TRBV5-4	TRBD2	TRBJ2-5	TGTGCCAGCAGCCTAGGGGGAGCGGGAGGAGGCGAGACCCAGTACTTC	CASSLGGAGGGETQYF
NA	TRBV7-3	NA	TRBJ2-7	TGTGCCAGCAGCTTAGGGCTAGCTAGCCCCTACGAGCAGTACTTC	CASSLGLASPYEQYF